This entry lists 2 T cell receptor beta chains sequenced from one sample in a study of OX40 agonist ivuxolimab in advanced cancers. The library was generated by the immunoSEQ multiplex PCR assay. What TCRdb holds here is the immuneACCESS table cut down to in-frame rearrangements. Part of the clones is not present; checked against another copy, under half of the missing clones reflect an unresolved V gene, and the others are unexplained. Within this sample are around 78,000 clones, with roughly 80% of them counted one time only. Over 3.5% of the sample is in the top ten clones. The sequencing used CD4+ or CD8+ T cells sorted from blood, collected in a trial of the OX40 agonist ivuxolimab. The receptors here all came from an adult with an advanced solid tumor such as melanoma, head and neck, liver or kidney cancer.

This chain connects TRBV7-8 to TRBJ2-7; TRBD1 matches 7 bases. Germline CDR1 SGHVS, CDR2 FQNEAQ. Trimming took 5 bases from V and 3 from J; bases not matched to a gene: 10. The CDR3 consists of 15 residues. CDR3 sequence (DNA): TGTGCCAGCAGCATTCTTGGGACAGTGTTCTACGAGCAGTACTTC. Residues: CASSILGTVFYEQYF.

The chain has TRBV25-1 and TRBJ1-1; D unclear. The CDR3 is made up of 15 amino acids. Trimming shortened V by 2 bases and J by 0 bases, and 10 bases separated the two germline ends. CDR1 is MGHDK, CDR2 SYGVNS, per germline. The CDR3, as DNA: TGTGCCAGCAGTGAACTGGGCAGCCTGAACACTGAAGCTTTCTTT. Translating it yields CASSELGSLNTEAFF.